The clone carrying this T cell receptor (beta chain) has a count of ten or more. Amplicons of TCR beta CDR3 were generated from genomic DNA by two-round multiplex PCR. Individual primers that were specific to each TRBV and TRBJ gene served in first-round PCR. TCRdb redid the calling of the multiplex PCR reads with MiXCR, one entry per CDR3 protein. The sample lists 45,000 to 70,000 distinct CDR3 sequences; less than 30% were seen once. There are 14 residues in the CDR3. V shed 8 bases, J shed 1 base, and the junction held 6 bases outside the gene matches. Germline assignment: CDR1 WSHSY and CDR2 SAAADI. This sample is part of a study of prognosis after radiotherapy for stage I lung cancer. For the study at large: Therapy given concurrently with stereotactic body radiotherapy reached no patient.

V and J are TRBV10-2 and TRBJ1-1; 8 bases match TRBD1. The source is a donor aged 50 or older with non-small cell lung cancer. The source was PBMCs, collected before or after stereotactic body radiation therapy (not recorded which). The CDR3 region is CASVRGQANTEAFF. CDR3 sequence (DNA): TGCGCCAGCGTCAGGGGGCAAGCGAACACTGAAGCTTTCTTT.